These T cell receptor beta chains were read from a single sample in a study of cytomegalovirus exposure and HLA in healthy donors. Generated by immunoSEQ multiplex PCR, the TCRdb table keeps only in-frame clones and is missing some. The table includes over 120,000 clones, over 80% detected once. The sequenced material came from PBMCs. The receptor source for this set is a woman aged 25 to 39 in good health and CMV-seropositive. CDR3s include the opening cysteine and the closing phenylalanine or tryptophan. The order of the fields is J gene, CDR3 length, D gene, clone size, V gene, CDR3 DNA, CDR3 protein. The D gene is left open where the match is weak. For some rows the clone size is stated as once, few or many, or as a class when expanded; others skip it.

TRBJ1-2 | 14 | - | few | TRBV28 | TGTGCCAGCAGTCCAGGCTGGGACATGGATGGCTACACCTTC | CASSPGWDMDGYTF
TRBJ2-2 | 16 | - | - | TRBV27 | TGTGCCAGCAGTAAAAACCCCAGGGGCCACACCGGGGAGCTGTTTTTT | CASSKNPRGHTGELFF
TRBJ2-4 | 12 | - | - | TRBV28 | TGTGCCAGCAGTTTACCGGTAAACATTCAGTACTTC | CASSLPVNIQYF
TRBJ2-2 | 14 | TRBD1 | few | TRBV10-3 | TGTGCCATCAGTGGGACAGGGTACACCGGGGAGCTGTTTTTT | CAISGTGYTGELFF
TRBJ1-2 | 13 | - | - | TRBV18 | TGTGCCAGCTCACGTCAGGGTACCCATGGCTACACCTTC | CASSRQGTHGYTF
TRBJ2-7 | 16 | TRBD2 | - | TRBV23-1 | TGCGCCAGCAGTCAGACGGGACTAGCGGGGGGCTACGAGCAGTACTTC | CASSQTGLAGGYEQYF
TRBJ2-1 | 16 | - | - | TRBV11-3 | TGTGCCAGCAGCTTAAGGTCTAGAATGGGGGGCAATGAGCAGTTCTTC | CASSLRSRMGGNEQFF
TRBJ2-3 | 17 | TRBD2 | - | TRBV5-1 | TGCGCCAGCAGCTTACCGAGCGGGGACCTACCCGGGGATACGCAGTATTTT | CASSLPSGDLPGDTQYF
TRBJ1-4 | 15 | - | once | TRBV28 | TGTGCCAGCAGATCAGGAGGAGCAACTAATGAAAAACTGTTTTTT | CASRSGGATNEKLFF
TRBJ2-5 | 13 | - | - | TRBV2 | TGTGCCAGCAGCGGGGTTCGGTGGGAGACCCAGTACTTC | CASSGVRWETQYF
TRBJ2-4 | 14 | - | - | TRBV4-1 | TGCGCCAGCAGCCCTTTCGTACCGGGAAACATTCAGTACTTC | CASSPFVPGNIQYF
TRBJ2-1 | 15 | TRBD2 | - | TRBV5-6 | TGTGCCAGCAGCTTGGCCCAACTAGCGGACAATGAGCAGTTCTTC | CASSLAQLADNEQFF
TRBJ2-1 | 12 | - | - | TRBV2 | TGTGCCATCCTCCTAGGGGGCAATGAGCAGTTCTTC | CAILLGGNEQFF
TRBJ2-5 | 16 | TRBD2 | - | TRBV25-1 | TGTGCCAGCAGTGAATATATCCGGGGGGGCCAGGAGACCCAGTACTTC | CASSEYIRGGQETQYF
TRBJ1-1 | 15 | - | - | TRBV10-1 | TGCGCCAGCAGTGAATCGTTGGGGACTAAAGTTGAAGCTTTCTTT | CASSESLGTKVEAFF
TRBJ2-3 | 18 | - | - | TRBV27 | TGTGCCAGCAGTTTAAAGGTCGGTAGCGGACTTCGCACAGATACGCAGTATTTT | CASSLKVGSGLRTDTQYF
TRBJ1-4 | 15 | - | - | TRBV7-9 | TGTGCCAGCAGCTTCGGACAAGACGCTAATGAAAAACTGTTTTTT | CASSFGQDANEKLFF
TRBJ2-2 | 16 | - | - | TRBV7-6 | TGTGCCAGCAGCGGGGGTTGGAGGGCAAACACCGGGGAGCTGTTTTTT | CASSGGWRANTGELFF
TRBJ1-1 | 15 | TRBD1 | - | TRBV10-1 | TGCGCCAGCTCCGTCCGGGCGGACAGGGACACTGAAGCTTTCTTT | CASSVRADRDTEAFF
TRBJ1-1 | 15 | - | - | TRBV28 | TGTGCCAGCAGTTTTGGGGGGGCGCGGGCCACTGAAGCTTTCTTT | CASSFGGARATEAFF
TRBJ1-1 | 18 | - | - | TRBV5-1 | TGCGCCAGCAGCTTGGCCGGGGAGGGATACTTTGAAGGGGATGAAGCTTTCTTT | CASSLAGEGYFEGDEAFF
TRBJ2-1 | 15 | TRBD2 | once | TRBV28 | TGTGCCAGCAGTTTTGAACTAGCGGGGGGGCCACGGCAGTTCTTC | CASSFELAGGPRQFF
TRBJ2-1 | 15 | TRBD1 | - | TRBV7-3 | TGTGCCAGCAGCCCCGCAGGGGGCGCGTACAATGAGCAGTTCTTC | CASSPAGGAYNEQFF
TRBJ2-6 | 19 | - | - | TRBV21-1 | TGTGCCAGCAGCAAAGAAGACAGGGGGCGCGGTATTGGGGCCAACGTCCTGACTTTC | CASSKEDRGRGIGANVLTF
TRBJ2-1 | 14 | - | - | TRBV5-1 | TGCGCCAGCAGTGTAAGTTTGGAGCGCAATGAGCAGTTCTTC | CASSVSLERNEQFF
TRBJ1-3 | 14 | - | - | TRBV28 | TGTGCCAGCAGTCAACCCGCGGTGTCCAACACCATATATTTT | CASSQPAVSNTIYF
TRBJ2-5 | 14 | - | - | TRBV18 | TGTGCCAGCTCACCCAGGACAGCGGGGGAGACCCAGTACTTC | CASSPRTAGETQYF
TRBJ2-7 | 12 | - | - | TRBV2 | TGTGCCAGCAGTGAAGCCCAGTACGAGCAGTACTTC | CASSEAQYEQYF
TRBJ2-2 | 16 | TRBD2 | - | TRBV5-1 | TGCGCCAGCAGCTTGATCGCGGGAGTAAACACCGGGGAGCTGTTTTTT | CASSLIAGVNTGELFF
TRBJ2-2 | 14 | TRBD1 | once | TRBV2 | TGTGCCAGCACTAGGGGGCAAGGCACCGGGGAGCTGTTTTTT | CASTRGQGTGELFF
TRBJ2-3 | 16 | TRBD1 | few | TRBV19 | TGTGCCAGTAGTAGGCGGACAGGGAGTGGTGCTTATACGCAGTATTTT | CASSRRTGSGAYTQYF
TRBJ1-4 | 14 | TRBD1 | - | TRBV5-6 | TGTGCCAGCAGCCCCGGGACAGGCGGGGAAAAACTGTTTTTT | CASSPGTGGEKLFF
TRBJ2-7 | 17 | TRBD2 | - | TRBV13 | TGTGCCAGCAGCAGCCGAACTAGCGGGGCGATTACCTACGAGCAGTACTTC | CASSSRTSGAITYEQYF
TRBJ2-3 | 13 | - | - | TRBV5-1 | TGCGCCAGCAGCTTCCAGGGCCCAGATACGCAGTATTTT | CASSFQGPDTQYF
TRBJ2-1 | 17 | TRBD2 | - | TRBV4-2 | TGTGCCAGCAGCCAAGATATGGTGGCGGGGGGGCGAAATGAGCAGTTCTTC | CASSQDMVAGGRNEQFF
TRBJ1-2 | 15 | - | - | TRBV4-1 | TGCGCCAGCAGCCGAGACAGGTCCCCTAACTATGGCTACACCTTC | CASSRDRSPNYGYTF
TRBJ1-1 | 14 | TRBD1 | - | TRBV5-1 | TGCGCCAGCAGCTTCACAGGGGCCCGGACTGAAGCTTTCTTT | CASSFTGARTEAFF
TRBJ1-5 | 19 | TRBD1 | - | TRBV28 | TGTGCCAGCAGTTTACACCCCCCCTCCGACAGGGGGCTCATTCAGCCCCAGCATTTT | CASSLHPPSDRGLIQPQHF
TRBJ2-2 | 14 | - | - | TRBV28 | TGTGCCAGCAGTTTGCAGCGGTACACCGGGGAGCTGTTTTTT | CASSLQRYTGELFF
TRBJ1-2 | 15 | TRBD1 | - | TRBV5-4 | TGTGCCAGCAGCTCCCCGACGACAGGGGGTCGCGGCTACACCTTC | CASSSPTTGGRGYTF
TRBJ2-1 | 13 | TRBD1 | - | TRBV19 | TGTGCCAGTACGGCGACAGGGTTACGCGAGCAGTTCTTC | CASTATGLREQFF
TRBJ2-1 | 17 | TRBD2 | - | TRBV5-1 | TGCGCCAGCAGCTGGGGACTAGCGGGGGGCTCCTACAATGAGCAGTTCTTC | CASSWGLAGGSYNEQFF
TRBJ1-1 | 13 | - | - | TRBV6-6 | TGTGCCAGCATGCGGGGGATGAACACTGAAGCTTTCTTT | CASMRGMNTEAFF
TRBJ2-7 | 14 | - | - | TRBV5-5 | TGTGCCAGCAGCTTGGCGCGTCTAGCGTACGAGCAGTACTTC | CASSLARLAYEQYF
TRBJ1-6 | 18 | - | few | TRBV21-1 | TGTGCCAGCAGCAGAGGACAGGGGGCTGGAAGTGGAAATTCACCCCTCCACTTT | CASSRGQGAGSGNSPLHF
TRBJ2-5 | 12 | - | - | TRBV2 | TGTGCCAGCACCCCCAGCGGGGAGACCCAGTACTTC | CASTPSGETQYF
TRBJ2-1 | 14 | - | - | TRBV29-1 | TGCAGCGTTGAAGAGGGACTTGGGGGGTATGAGCAGTTCTTC | CSVEEGLGGYEQFF
TRBJ2-4 | 14 | TRBD2 | - | TRBV9 | TGTGCCAGCAGCGTACGTGCGGGAGGGAGCATTCAGTACTTC | CASSVRAGGSIQYF
TRBJ2-2 | 16 | TRBD2 | - | TRBV9 | TGTGCCAGCAGCGTAGAACTAGCGGGGGACACCGGGGAGCTGTTTTTT | CASSVELAGDTGELFF
TRBJ1-1 | 14 | - | - | TRBV27 | TGTGCCACCTCAGACACGACAGCGAACACTGAAGCTTTCTTT | CATSDTTANTEAFF
TRBJ2-7 | 16 | TRBD2 | once | TRBV7-3 | TGTGCCAGCAGCTTAACGCGAGCGGGAGGGTCCTACGAGCAGTACTTC | CASSLTRAGGSYEQYF
TRBJ1-5 | 13 | TRBD1 | - | TRBV29-1 | TGCAGCGTCGCTGACAGGGGCAATCAGCCCCAGCATTTT | CSVADRGNQPQHF
TRBJ2-2 | 15 | - | - | TRBV7-9 | TGTGCCAGCAGCCAGGGTGTGAAGAACACCGGGGAGCTGTTTTTT | CASSQGVKNTGELFF
TRBJ2-3 | 11 | - | once | TRBV2 | TGTGCCAGCAGTGTCTTGGATACGCAGTATTTT | CASSVLDTQYF
TRBJ1-5 | 15 | TRBD1 | - | TRBV2 | TGTGCCAGCAGTGAAGGGGGGACAGGGAGACAGCCCCAGCATTTT | CASSEGGTGRQPQHF
TRBJ2-4 | 16 | TRBD1 | - | TRBV2 | TGTGCCAGCAGTGAAAACAGGGGATGGGGGAAAAACATTCAGTACTTC | CASSENRGWGKNIQYF
TRBJ2-1 | 14 | - | - | TRBV5-1 | TGCGCCAGCAGCTTGGAACTAGCTAGTCATGAGCAGTTCTTC | CASSLELASHEQFF
TRBJ2-5 | 13 | - | once | TRBV5-1 | TGCGCCAGCAGTACACAGGGTCTAGAGACCCAGTACTTC | CASSTQGLETQYF
TRBJ1-1 | 15 | - | - | TRBV6-5 | TGTGCCAGCAGTTACGCGGGGGGACGGGGTACTGAAGCTTTCTTT | CASSYAGGRGTEAFF
TRBJ2-1 | 14 | TRBD2 | - | TRBV27 | TGTGCCAGCAGTTTGGGCGGGAGGGCCAGTGAGCAGTTCTTC | CASSLGGRASEQFF